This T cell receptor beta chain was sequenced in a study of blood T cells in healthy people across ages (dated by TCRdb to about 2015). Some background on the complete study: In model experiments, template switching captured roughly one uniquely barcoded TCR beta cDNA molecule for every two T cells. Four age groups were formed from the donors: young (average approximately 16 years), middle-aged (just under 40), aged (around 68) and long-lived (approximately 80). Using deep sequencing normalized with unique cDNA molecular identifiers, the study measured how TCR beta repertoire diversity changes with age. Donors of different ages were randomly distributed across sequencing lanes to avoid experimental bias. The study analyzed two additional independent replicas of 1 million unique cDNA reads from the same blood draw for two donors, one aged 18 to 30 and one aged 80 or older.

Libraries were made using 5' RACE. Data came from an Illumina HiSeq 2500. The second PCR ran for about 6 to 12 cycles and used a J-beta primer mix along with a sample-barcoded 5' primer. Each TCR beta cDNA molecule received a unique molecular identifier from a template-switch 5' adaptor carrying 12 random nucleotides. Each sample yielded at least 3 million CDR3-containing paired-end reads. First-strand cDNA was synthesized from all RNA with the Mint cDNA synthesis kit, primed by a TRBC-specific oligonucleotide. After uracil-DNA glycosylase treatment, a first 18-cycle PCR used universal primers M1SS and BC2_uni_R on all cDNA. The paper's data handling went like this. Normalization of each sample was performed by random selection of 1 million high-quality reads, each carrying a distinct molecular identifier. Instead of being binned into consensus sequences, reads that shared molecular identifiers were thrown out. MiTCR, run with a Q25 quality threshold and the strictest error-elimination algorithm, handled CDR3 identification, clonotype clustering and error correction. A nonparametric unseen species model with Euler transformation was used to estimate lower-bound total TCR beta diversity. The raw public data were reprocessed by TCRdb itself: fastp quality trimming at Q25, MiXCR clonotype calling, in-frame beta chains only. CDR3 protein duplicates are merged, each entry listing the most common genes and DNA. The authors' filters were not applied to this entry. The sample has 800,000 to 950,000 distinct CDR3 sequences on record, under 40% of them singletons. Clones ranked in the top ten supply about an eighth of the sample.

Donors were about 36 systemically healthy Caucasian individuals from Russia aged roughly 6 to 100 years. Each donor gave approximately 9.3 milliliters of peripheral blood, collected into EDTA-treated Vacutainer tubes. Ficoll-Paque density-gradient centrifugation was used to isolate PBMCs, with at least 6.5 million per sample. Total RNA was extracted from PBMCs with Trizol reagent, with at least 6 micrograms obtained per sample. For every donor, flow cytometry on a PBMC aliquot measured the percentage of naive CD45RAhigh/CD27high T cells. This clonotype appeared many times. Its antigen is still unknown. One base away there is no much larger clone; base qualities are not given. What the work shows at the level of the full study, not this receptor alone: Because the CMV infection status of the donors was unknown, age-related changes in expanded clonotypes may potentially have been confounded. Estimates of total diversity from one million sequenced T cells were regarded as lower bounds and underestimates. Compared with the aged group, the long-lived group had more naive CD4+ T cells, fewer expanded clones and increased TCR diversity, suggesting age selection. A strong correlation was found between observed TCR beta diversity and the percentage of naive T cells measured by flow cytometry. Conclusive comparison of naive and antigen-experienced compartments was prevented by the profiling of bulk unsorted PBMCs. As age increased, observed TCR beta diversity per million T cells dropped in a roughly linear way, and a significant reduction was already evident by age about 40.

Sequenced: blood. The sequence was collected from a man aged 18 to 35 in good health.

In nucleotides, the sequence is TGCGCCAGCAGCCAAGACAGATACTACGAGCAGTACTTC. The resulting protein is CASSQDRYYEQYF. This chain is built from TRBV4-3 and TRBJ2-7; confidence is insufficient to name the D gene. The CDR1 and CDR2 encoded by the germline V gene are LGHNA and YSLEER. The CDR3 holds 13 amino acids from the cysteine to the phenylalanine. Of all the DNA, just the CDR3 is kept, 39 bases in frame from base 1. V sheds 0 bases and J sheds 3 bases, leaving 6 bases between their ends.